The sequence of this T cell receptor beta chain was determined in a study of CD8+ T cells in alopecia areata (dated by TCRdb to 2017 to 2018). The study in broad terms: The treated patients, all with moderate-to-severe alopecia areata, were enrolled in an open-label pilot trial of oral tofacitinib given at 5 to 10 mg twice daily. On the human side, TCRbeta sequencing was run on scalp tissue and on sorted CD4+ and CD8+ peripheral blood T cells from healthy controls and from alopecia areata patients with either patchy or totalis/universalis disease. The RNA source kit depended on sample type: the PAXgene miRNA kit for fixed scalp, the miRNeasy kit for PBMCs, and the RNeasy kit for mouse skin. Disease severity in treated patients was measured with the SALT score, which quantifies the percentage of affected scalp surface area. Biopsies were taken from tofacitinib-treated patients at baseline and at 4 and 24 weeks of treatment, and a later scalp biopsy was taken in several of the tofacitinib-treated patients. TCRbeta CDR3 regions were amplified by immunoSEQ multiplex PCR using 35 Vbeta forward and 13 Jbeta reverse primers. In both human patients and the C3H/HeJ mouse model, the study applied high-throughput TCRbeta sequencing to look at T cell clonal expansion in alopecia areata. Tofacitinib was given for 6 to 18 months, followed by 6 months of follow-up off drug to assess delayed response and recurrence. Clonality in the scalp was compared among normal scalp (n=4), patchy alopecia areata scalp (n=8), and alopecia totalis/universalis scalp (n=8). Results the study describes overall, beyond this receptor: Higher clonality and more expanded CD8+ clones were observed in lesional scalp than in normal scalp, particularly in alopecia totalis/universalis, a finding suggestive of antigenic drive. Because the treated cohort was small and had only one nonresponder, larger studies are needed to examine links between baseline CD8+ expansion and response. Shared TCR sequences between patients were less evident than in mice, which may be partly attributable to HLA diversity in the patient population. Scalp clonality and the number of expanded CD8+ clones among the top 100 scalp clones were significantly decreased by tofacitinib. Scalp TCR repertoire analysis is complicated because resident alphabeta T cells in normal human skin are also sequenced, whereas mouse skin is dominated by gammadelta T cells. Many expanded lesional clones were found to persist in scalp and blood during tofacitinib treatment, and relapse after treatment cessation may be partly explained by this persistence.

The library was prepared using the immunoSEQ multiplex PCR assay. For TCR sequencing, RNA was extracted from every sample and reverse transcribed into cDNA to serve as template. First-strand cDNA was synthesized using SuperScript III with a 2:1 mix of oligo-dT and random hexamers. Amplification bias was assessed with a synthetic immune receptor repertoire, and residual bias was removed computationally. The paper's data handling went like this. Raw reads were preprocessed to remove errors, and CDR3 was defined according to IMGT conventions as the region from the conserved cysteine to phenylalanine. Clonality was computed as 1 minus the Shannon entropy, with the entropy normalized by log2 of the number of productive unique TCRs. Whether scalp clones were CD4 or CD8 was inferred by matching scalp TCRbeta sequences against CD4 and CD8 repertoires sorted from blood. Held by TCRdb, this immuneACCESS table contains in-frame sequences only and omits some clones. Under half of the omission traces to an unresolved V gene where checked; the cause of the rest is unknown. V and J calls and clone size are those listed in that table; D and trimming were worked out from the DNA. This sample is represented by fewer than 200,000 clones; 55% to 75% of them were singletons. Approximately 14% of the sample is held by the ten biggest clonotypes.

As regards this clone: Its recognized antigen is unknown. No base quality values were provided; no much bigger clone lies one nucleotide off.

V is shortened by 7 bases, J by 0 bases, and the region joining them spans 12 bases. CDR1 and CDR2 are drawn from the germline V gene: SNHLY, FYNNEI. From the cysteine through the phenylalanine, the CDR3 covers 14 amino acids. This entry keeps only the CDR3 DNA: 42 bases, framed from base 1. Interpreted using the paper, the time point label stands for: 24 weeks on oral tofacitinib. In the paper's terms, the treatment or condition label means: oral pan-JAK inhibitor, 5-10 mg twice daily. Lesional scalp punch biopsies and peripheral blood were collected from alopecia areata patients. After PBMCs were isolated by density centrifugation and stained for CD3, CD4 and CD8, a FACSAria was used to sort CD4+ and CD8+ T cells.

The source is a human donor with alopecia areata. The V and J segments used are TRBV2 and TRBJ1-1; the D gene assignment is ambiguous. This material consisted of CD4+ T cells sorted from blood, taken at week 24, from a patient treated with tofacitinib. The CDR3 reads as follows: CASTIQDLNTEAFF. The DNA sequence reads TGTGCCAGCACGATTCAGGATTTGAACACTGAAGCTTTCTTT.